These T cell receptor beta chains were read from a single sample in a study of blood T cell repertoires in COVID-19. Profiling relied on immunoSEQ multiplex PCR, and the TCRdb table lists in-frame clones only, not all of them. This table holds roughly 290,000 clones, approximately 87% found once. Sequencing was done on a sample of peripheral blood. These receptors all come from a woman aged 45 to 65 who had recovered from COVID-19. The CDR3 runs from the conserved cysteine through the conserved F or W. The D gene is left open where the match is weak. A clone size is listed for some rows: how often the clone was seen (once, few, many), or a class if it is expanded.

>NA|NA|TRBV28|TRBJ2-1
TGTGCCAGCAGTCCCACGGGACAACGCTCCTACAATGAGCAGTTCTTC
CASSPTGQRSYNEQFF
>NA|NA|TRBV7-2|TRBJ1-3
TGTGCCAGCAGCGCCCCAGGGGACTCTGGAAACACCATATATTTT
CASSAPGDSGNTIYF
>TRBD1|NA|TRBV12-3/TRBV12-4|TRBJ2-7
TGTGCCAGCAGTTTTGGACAGGGTTACGAGCAGTACTTC
CASSFGQGYEQYF
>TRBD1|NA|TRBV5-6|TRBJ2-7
TGTGCCAGCAGCTATCCCGGGACAGCCTCCTACGAGCAGTACTTC
CASSYPGTASYEQYF
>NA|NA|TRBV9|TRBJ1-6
TGTGCCAGCAGCGTAGCTGCAGGGGCAGGATCACCCCTCCACTTT
CASSVAAGAGSPLHF
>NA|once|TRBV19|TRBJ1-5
TGTGCCAGTAGTCCGGGATCGCAGCCCCAGCATTTT
CASSPGSQPQHF
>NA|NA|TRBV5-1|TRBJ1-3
TGCGCCAGCAGCTTGGCCGGGACAAGGCTGGGAAACACCATATATTTT
CASSLAGTRLGNTIYF
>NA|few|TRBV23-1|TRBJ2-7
TGCGCCAGCAGTCAGAGTCTGTATGTTTTGTACGAGCAGTACTTC
CASSQSLYVLYEQYF
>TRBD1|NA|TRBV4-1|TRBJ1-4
TGCGCCAGCAGCCAAAAGGACAGGATGAATGAAAAACTGTTTTTT
CASSQKDRMNEKLFF
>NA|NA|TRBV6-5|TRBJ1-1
TGTGCCAGCAGTTCTCACACTGAAGCTTTCTTT
CASSSHTEAFF
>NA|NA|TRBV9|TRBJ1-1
TGTGCCAGCAGCGTAGAGGGCAGGGCGAACACTGAAGCTTTCTTT
CASSVEGRANTEAFF
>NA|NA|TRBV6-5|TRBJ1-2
TGTGCCAGCAGTTACTCCCGGGGGGCCAACTATGGCTACACCTTC
CASSYSRGANYGYTF
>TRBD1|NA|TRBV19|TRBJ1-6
TGTGCCAGTAGGGACAGGGTCGTTTCACCCCTCCACTTT
CASRDRVVSPLHF
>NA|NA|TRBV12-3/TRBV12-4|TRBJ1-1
TGTGCCAGCAGTTTATCGCTAAACTCTGAAGCTTTCTTT
CASSLSLNSEAFF
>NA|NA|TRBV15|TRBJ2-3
TGTGCCACCAGCAGAGTCAGGGGGGCCGGCACAGATACGCAGTATTTT
CATSRVRGAGTDTQYF
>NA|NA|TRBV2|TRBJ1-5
TGTGCCAGCAGTGAAGCGCTAAGGGAGGGTCAGCCCCAGCATTTT
CASSEALREGQPQHF
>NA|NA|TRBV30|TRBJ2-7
TGTGCCTGGAGCCGGGGGAGGGGGGGCGACTACGAGCAGTACTTC
CAWSRGRGGDYEQYF
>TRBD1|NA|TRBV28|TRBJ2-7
TGTGCCAGCAGTCCCTACCCGGGACAGGGTGTTTGGGAGCAGTACTTC
CASSPYPGQGVWEQYF
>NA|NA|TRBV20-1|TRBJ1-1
TGCAGTGCTAGTTTCCAAGGGGCCTTGAACACTGAAGCTTTCTTT
CSASFQGALNTEAFF
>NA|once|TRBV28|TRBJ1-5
TGTGCCAGCGGGGAGACCCGTCAGCCCCAGCATTTT
CASGETRQPQHF
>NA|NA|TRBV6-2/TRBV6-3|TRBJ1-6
TGTGCCAGCAGTTACTCGGGTCCAGGCCCTGGACCCCTCCACTTT
CASSYSGPGPGPLHF
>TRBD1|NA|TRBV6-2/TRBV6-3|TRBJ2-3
TGTGCCAGCAGTTACGATCCGGGACAGGGAAAATCGACAGATACGCAGTATTTT
CASSYDPGQGKSTDTQYF
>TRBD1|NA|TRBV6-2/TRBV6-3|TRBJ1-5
TGTGCCAGCAGCTCGACAGGGGGGCACAATCAGCCCCAGCATTTT
CASSSTGGHNQPQHF
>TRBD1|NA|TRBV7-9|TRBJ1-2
TGTGCCAGCAGCGCCCCCGGGACAGGGAATGGCTACACCTTC
CASSAPGTGNGYTF
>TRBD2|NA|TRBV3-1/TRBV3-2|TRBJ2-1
TGTGCCAGCAGCCAAGGGACTAGCGGCCACAATGAGCAGTTCTTC
CASSQGTSGHNEQFF
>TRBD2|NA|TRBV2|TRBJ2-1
TGTGCCAGCAGTGTCTACCTAGCGGGAGCCGAGCAGTTCTTC
CASSVYLAGAEQFF
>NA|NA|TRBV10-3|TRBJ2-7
TGTGCCATCAGTGATTTAACAGGAAACTACGAGCAGTACTTC
CAISDLTGNYEQYF
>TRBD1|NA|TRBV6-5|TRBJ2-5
TGTGCCAGCTCCACCGACAGGGGCCAAGAGACCCAGTACTTC
CASSTDRGQETQYF
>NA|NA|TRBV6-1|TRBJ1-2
TGTGCCAGCAGTGAGTGGGCAGGTCAAAACTATGGCTACACCTTC
CASSEWAGQNYGYTF
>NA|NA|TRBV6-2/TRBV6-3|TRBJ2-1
TGTGCCAGCAGTCCAAAAATCCTGCGATGGGGCGCCTACAATGAGCAGTTCTTC
CASSPKILRWGAYNEQFF
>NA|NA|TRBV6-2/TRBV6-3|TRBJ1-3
TGTGCCAGCAGCAACCCCAGGCGATCCGGAAACACCATATATTTT
CASSNPRRSGNTIYF
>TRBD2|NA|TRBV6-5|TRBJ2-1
TGTGCCAGCAGTTCTCTAGCGGGGGTTGGCTACAATGAGCAGTTCTTC
CASSSLAGVGYNEQFF
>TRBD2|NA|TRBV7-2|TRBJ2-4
TGTGCCAGCAGCCCAGGACTAGCGGGGGGGCCTAGGTACATTCAGTACTTC
CASSPGLAGGPRYIQYF
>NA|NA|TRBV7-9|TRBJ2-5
TGTGCCAGCAGCGAGCCCGGGACACCTAAAGAGACCCAGTACTTC
CASSEPGTPKETQYF
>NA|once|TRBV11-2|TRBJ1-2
TGTGCCAGCAGCCTTACTCGAGCGGGGCGGGGTGGCTACACCTTC
CASSLTRAGRGGYTF
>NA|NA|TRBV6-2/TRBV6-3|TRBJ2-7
TGTGCCAGCAGTTACTATCGGGGTTCCGTGGGGTACTTC
CASSYYRGSVGYF
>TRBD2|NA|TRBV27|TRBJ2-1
TGTGCCAGCAGTTTAAGGCGGGGGGGCGGTAATGAGCAGTTCTTC
CASSLRRGGGNEQFF
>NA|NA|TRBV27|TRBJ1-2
TGTGCCAGTATTTTATGGGTGAGGAATGGCTACACCTTC
CASILWVRNGYTF
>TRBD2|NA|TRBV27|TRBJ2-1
TGTGCCAGCAGTTCTTGGACTAGCGGGTCTAATGAGCAGTTCTTC
CASSSWTSGSNEQFF
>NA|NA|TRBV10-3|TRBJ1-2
TGTGCCATCAGTGAGTCTGACAGGTCGGATGGCTACACCTTC
CAISESDRSDGYTF
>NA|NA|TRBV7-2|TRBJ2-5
TGTGCCAGCAGCTTAGTTCTTCAAGAGACCCAGTACTTC
CASSLVLQETQYF
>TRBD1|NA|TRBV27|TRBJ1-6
TGTGCCAGCTCACCCGGGACAGGATCTAATTCACCCCTCCACTTT
CASSPGTGSNSPLHF
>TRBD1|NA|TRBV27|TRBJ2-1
TGTGCCAGCATCCCTATTACAGGGGGCGCCTACAATGAGCAGTTCTTC
CASIPITGGAYNEQFF
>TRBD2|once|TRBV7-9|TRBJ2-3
TGTGCCAGCAGTGCGAACGGGGGGACCACAGATACGCAGTATTTT
CASSANGGTTDTQYF
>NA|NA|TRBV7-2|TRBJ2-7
TGTGCCAGCAGCCAGTGGACGGGACAAAGAAGCTACGAGCAGTACTTC
CASSQWTGQRSYEQYF
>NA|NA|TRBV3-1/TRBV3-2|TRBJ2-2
TGTGCCAGCAGCCAAGGACCACGGGATGGGGAGCTGTTTTTT
CASSQGPRDGELFF
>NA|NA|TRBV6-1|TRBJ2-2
TGTGCCAGCAGTGAACATGGGAGCACCGGGGAGCTGTTTTTT
CASSEHGSTGELFF
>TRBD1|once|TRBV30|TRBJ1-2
TGTGCCTGGAAGACAGGGGGCTATGGCTACACCTTC
CAWKTGGYGYTF
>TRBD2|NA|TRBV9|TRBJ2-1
TGTGCCAGCAGCGCCCCCCCGGGACTAAGCAATGAGCAGTTCTTC
CASSAPPGLSNEQFF
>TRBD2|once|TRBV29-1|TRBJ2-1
TGCAGCGTTGTTGAACTAGCGGACGATGAGCAGTTCTTC
CSVVELADDEQFF
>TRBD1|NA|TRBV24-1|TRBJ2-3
TGTGCCACCAGTGATGTACAGGGGGCCGCAGATACGCAGTATTTT
CATSDVQGAADTQYF